This T cell receptor beta chain is drawn from a study of CD8+CD57+ T cells in acquired aplastic anemia. The overall study: Sorting CD4+ and CD8+ cells gave DNA averaging about 3.1 ug. Study outcomes and limitations: Significance was not reached for CD8+ Simpson's diversity between patients and controls.

TCR beta VDJ and CDR3 profiling used genomic DNA as template. TCRdb re-called the reads through MiXCR, storing one row per CDR3 protein. The sample has approximately 270,000 distinct CDR3 sequences, 55% to 65% seen once. In this sample, this clonotype turned up many times. Its target is unknown. Sequenced sample: sorted CD4+, CD8+, or CD8+CD57+ T cells (not recorded which) from PBMCs. This receptor was taken from a human donor with severe aplastic anemia or a healthy control (not recorded which).

In DNA, the CDR3 is TGTGCCAGCAGTTTCTTAGAGACCCAGTACTTC. Its translation is CASSFLETQYF. The rearrangement joins TRBV2 to TRBJ2-5; D is undetermined. The CDR3 runs to 11 residues. Trimming removed 5 bases at V and 4 bases at J, with 5 bases between. Germline V gene lookup returns CDR1 SNHLY and CDR2 FYNNEI.